These T cell receptor beta chains were read from a single sample in a study of T cells after yellow fever vaccination. MiXCR, applied by TCRdb to the 5' RACE reads, yields one record per CDR3 protein. Among some 250,000 distinct CDR3 sequences, approximately 3.5% were seen once, and the ten largest hold around a fifth. The source material was PBMCs, sampled 15 days after the yellow fever booster vaccination. These receptors were obtained from a young man who received the YFV17D yellow fever vaccine. Both conserved end residues are trimmed from each CDR3. Each record gives: V gene, CDR3 protein.

V: TRBV12-3/TRBV12-4; CDR3: ACLRDRLNTEAF
V: TRBV11-2; CDR3: ASSFRTGDEQF
V: TRBV5-1; CDR3: ASSSEGAAVDYGYT
V: TRBV5-1; CDR3: ASSLVGGSGVGANVLT
V: TRBV21-1; CDR3: ACSKVNCYEQY
V: TRBV7-2; CDR3: ASSTTENSYGYT
V: TRBV5-1; CDR3: ASAEQGDQETQY
V: TRBV5-1; CDR3: ASSQIPGQGVNEQF
V: TRBV2; CDR3: ASSQDRPPQDTQY
V: TRBV7-9; CDR3: ASTPWGGDSNYGYT
V: TRBV12-3/TRBV12-4; CDR3: ASSRSLGEQPQH
V: TRBV20-1; CDR3: SALTRDRGYGYT
V: TRBV20-1; CDR3: SARDYRGGELF
V: TRBV28; CDR3: ASSLGSSGAYEQY
V: TRBV7-2; CDR3: ASSLATGGNQPQH
V: TRBV7-6; CDR3: ASSRPGQGIGYT
V: TRBV19; CDR3: ASSMSSRGGQYEQY
V: TRBV18; CDR3: ASSHGTDYGYT
V: TRBV7-9; CDR3: ASSFYKSSYNEQF
V: TRBV20-1; CDR3: SAVGGGADTQY
V: TRBV20-1; CDR3: SAAWGREETQY
V: TRBV29-1; CDR3: SVVYGNTQY
V: TRBV19; CDR3: ASSIDPGGNGQPQH
V: TRBV6-5; CDR3: ASSYPSGTEAF
V: TRBV5-6; CDR3: ASSLAAGWEGQPQH
V: TRBV4-3; CDR3: ASSRNTGRHKTDTQY
V: TRBV20-1; CDR3: SASSVRESLLAKNIQY
V: TRBV29-1; CDR3: SVRSPGRDEQY
V: TRBV4-2; CDR3: ASSSGTGLETQY
V: TRBV20-1; CDR3: SARNSPGQGPGYT
V: TRBV6-5; CDR3: ASSTPGTDSPLH